This entry describes one T cell receptor (beta chain). Original processing methods: Amplification with reference gene primers provided the estimates of nucleated cell counts. Assay used: immunoSEQ multiplex PCR; TCRdb lists only in-frame clones, some missing. V and J calls and clone size come straight from that table; D and trimming were deduced from the DNA. The data contain about 280,000 clones, about 85% of them singletons. This specimen belongs to a study of blood T cell repertoires in COVID-19. Study-level information: Collection of acute and convalescent COVID-19 samples took place in the United States, Italy and Spain.

The source is a woman in her 50s who had recovered from COVID-19. Specimen: peripheral blood.

CDR3 residues: CASSLGSLAGGYEQYF. CDR3 nucleotides: TGTGCCAGCAGCCTAGGATCTCTCGCAGGGGGCTACGAGCAGTACTTC. V gene TRBV7-2 combines with J gene TRBJ2-7; 7 positions match TRBD1. The CDR3 sequence is 16 residues long. Germline trimming cut 5 bases from V and 3 bases from J; bases unmatched to any gene: 13. Germline V lookup: CDR1 SGHTA, CDR2 FQGNSA. Complete variable domain (other parts from reference TRBV7-2 and TRBJ2-7): GAGVSQSPSNKVTEKGKDVELRCDPISGHTALYWYRQSLGQGLEFLIYFQGNSAPDKSGLPSDRFSAERTGGSVSTLTIQRTQQEDSAVYLCASSLGSLAGGYEQYFGPGTRLTVT.